One sample yielded the 14 T cell receptor beta chains listed below, sequenced in a study of human T cells and chemical hapten exposure. Time point defined: patch test 3, about 24 weeks after DPC sensitization. Indicated treatment: therapeutic diphenylcyclopropenone sensitization with weekly scalp DPC. MiXCR was run by TCRdb on the RACE reads, yielding one entry per CDR3 protein. The sample comprises more than 100,000 distinct CDR3 sequences, about 11% of which are singletons, and over 2% rests with the top ten. The source was whole blood, collected in connection with sensitization to the hapten diphenylcyclopropenone (DPC). These receptors all come from a woman aged 45-65 years with alopecia areata. Some clones in this sample may be carry-over from other donors' samples.

J is TRBJ2-1 and V is TRBV14, with 11 bases that match TRBD2. Germline V gene lookup returns CDR1 SGHDN and CDR2 FVKESK. The V segment lost 0 bases and the J segment 9 bases; nucleotides outside the gene matches: 10. The CDR3 loop spans 17 amino acids. The DNA for the CDR3 is TGTGCCAGCAGCCAAGATATTCGACTAGCGGGACGGTTTGAGCAGTTCTTC. Its protein product is CASSQDIRLAGRFEQFF. The whole variable domain, remainder taken from reference TRBV14 and TRBJ2-1, is EAGVTQFPSHSVIEKGQTVTLRCDPISGHDNLYWYRRVMGKEIKFLLHFVKESKQDESGMPNNRFLAERTGGTYSTLKVQPAELEDSGVYFCASSQDIRLAGRFEQFFGPGTRLTVL.

As regards this clonotype: This sequence may be a read error, since a much larger clone differs from it by one base. The chain carries TRBV6-5 and TRBJ1-1; 7 bases agree with TRBD1. Germline V gene sequence: CDR1 MNHEY, CDR2 SVGAGI. Trimming at V came to 6 bases and at J to 6 bases, leaving 10 bases not matched to a gene. CDR3 length: 14 amino acids. This CDR3 is CASRHMTGTAEAFF. CDR3 nucleotides: TGTGCCAGCAGACATATGACAGGGACGGCTGAAGCTTTCTTT.

J is TRBJ1-5 and V is TRBV27; no firm D call. V lost 6 bases and J 1 base, leaving 7 bases between the germline ends. Germline CDR1 reads MNHEY; CDR2 reads SMNVEV (reference sequence). CDR3 length: 13 residues. The chain's CDR3 is CASSYPSNQPQHF. CDR3 bases: TGTGCCAGCAGCTATCCAAGCAATCAGCCCCAGCATTTT.

This clonotype showed up just a few times. This sequence joins TRBV28 and TRBJ1-5; D might be TRBD1 (5 bases). Between the trimmed V and J ends, which lost 5 bases and 3 bases, there was a span of 14 bases. The CDR3 runs to 15 residues. The V gene's germline CDR1 is MDHEN and CDR2 SYDVKM. CDR3 loop: CASSPRTTHNQPQHF. The CDR3 bases are TGTGCCAGCAGTCCACGGACAACTCACAATCAGCCCCAGCATTTT.

The chain has TRBV24-1 and TRBJ2-6, with D unclear. V dropped 5 bases and J dropped 2 bases, with 6 bases sitting between them. The CDR3 loop spans 14 amino acids. CDR1 and CDR2 from the germline V gene are KGHDR and SFDVKD. CDR3 amino acids: CATSGGPGANVLTF. CDR3 bases: TGTGCCACCAGTGGAGGTCCTGGGGCCAACGTCCTGACTTTC.

The chain links TRBV4-1 to TRBJ1-2; 8 nucleotides agree with TRBD1. This CDR3 has 15 amino acids. V was clipped by 5 bases and J by 4 bases; unmatched bases: 9. Germline assignment: CDR1 MGHRA and CDR2 YSYEKL. Written as DNA, the CDR3 is TGCGCCAGCAGCAACCCAGGGGGCAGGGGCTATGGCTACACCTTC. Protein: CASSNPGGRGYGYTF.

This clonotype was seen a handful of times. J is TRBJ2-1 and V is TRBV6-2 or TRBV6-3; D possibly corresponds to TRBD1 (6 bases). Germline lookup yields CDR1 MNHEY and CDR2 SVGEGT. V lost 4 bases and J lost 9, with 7 bases in between. The CDR3 is 11 residues long. CDR3 residues: CASSLGGEQFF. The CDR3 nucleotides read TGTGCCAGCAGTTTAGGGGGTGAGCAGTTCTTC.

This clonotype has a count of ten or more. This chain uses TRBV5-8 with TRBJ2-5; D is perhaps TRBD1 (5 bases). V gave up 4 bases and J gave up 7 bases, with 17 bases separating them. This CDR3 region has 14 residues. Germline loops: CDR1 SGHTS, CDR2 YDEGEE. For the CDR3, the DNA is TGTGCCAGCAGCGACGGACAAAACGCCGGGACCCAGTACTTC. Its translation: CASSDGQNAGTQYF.

The chain uses TRBV12-3 or TRBV12-4 and TRBJ2-1; TRBD1 matches at 9 bases. This CDR3 has 15 amino acids. V was clipped by 6 bases and J by 9 bases; unmatched bases: 12. CDR3 loop: CASSHVGTGCAEQFF. In DNA, the CDR3 is TGTGCCAGCAGCCACGTCGGGACAGGGTGTGCTGAGCAGTTCTTC.

This chain links TRBV20-1 with TRBJ2-7; 7 nucleotides match TRBD1. Germline loops: CDR1 DFQATT, CDR2 SNEGSKA (reference sequence). V shed 1 base, J shed 1 base, and the junction held 10 bases outside the gene matches. CDR3 length: 16 amino acids. CDR3 bases: TGCAGTGCTAGAGGGGACAGAGGGCCGGTATCCTACGAGCAGTACTTC. Translation: CSARGDRGPVSYEQYF.

A remark on this clonotype: This is likely a read error, given that the CDR3 carries no conserved phenylalanine or tryptophan at its end. The DNA is omitted, as the CDR3 cannot be located on it reliably, and the CDR3 follows TCRdb's listing. The CDR3 is CASSLAPSGREGEMV. The chain joins TRBV5-4 to TRBJ2-1; the D call TRBD2 from the table was never checked on the DNA. From its first to its last residue, the CDR3 has 15 amino acids. The germline V gene encodes CDR1 SGHNT and CDR2 YYREEE (reference sequence).

The chain couples TRBV5-4 to TRBJ1-5, with D perhaps matching TRBD1 (6 bases). CDR1 and CDR2 (germline): SGHNT, YYREEE (reference sequence). The CDR3 totals 15 residues. V lost 2 bases to trimming and J lost 5 bases, with 14 bases between them. CDR3 residues: CASSLSNREDQPQHF. DNA for the CDR3: TGTGCCAGCAGCTTATCCAACAGGGAAGATCAGCCCCAGCATTTT.

This clonotype was seen a handful of times. The chain couples TRBV15 to TRBJ2-7; 8 bases align to TRBD1. Germline V CDR1 and CDR2: LNHNV, YYDKDF (reference sequence). V trimming: 6 bases; J trimming: 6 bases; junction bases outside the gene matches: 10. The CDR3 contains 14 residues. This CDR3 is CATSRVAGGVEQYF. The CDR3 DNA reads as TGTGCCACCAGTCGGGTGGCAGGGGGCGTCGAGCAGTACTTC. Filled out from reference TRBV15 and TRBJ2-7, the complete variable domain reads DAMVIQNPRYQVTQFGKPVTLSCSQTLNHNVMYWYQQKSSQAPKLLFHYYDKDFNNEADTPDNFQSRRPNTSFCFLDIRSPGLGDTAMYLCATSRVAGGVEQYFGPGTRLTVT.

The sample holds many counts of this clonotype. This chain connects TRBV18 to TRBJ2-2; no firm D call. Germline assignment: CDR1 KGHSH and CDR2 LQKENI. Trimming shortened V by 3 bases and J by 3 bases, and 14 bases separated the two germline ends. This CDR3 contains 16 residues. As DNA, the CDR3 is TGTGCCAGCTCACCGGGCAGCTCCCTTGACACCGGGGAGCTGTTTTTT. This codes for CASSPGSSLDTGELFF.